Sequencing of this T cell receptor beta chain was carried out in a study of T cells expressing NK-cell markers. Study in general: Sorted T-cell subsets CD3+CD56+NKG2C+, CD3+CD56+NKG2C- and CD3+CD56-NKG2C+ were TCR beta-sequenced.

The authors generated TCR beta cDNA through 5'RACE template switching with UMIs. TCRdb reanalyzed the 5' RACE reads, giving one entry per CDR3 protein sequence and no DNA. Found here are about 430,000 distinct CDR3 sequences; the top ten clones hold over 1.3%. Overall study results and limits: Whether expanded NKG2C+ T cell clones were HCMV-specific remained unclear. Of CD8+ T cells, 1.0-7.0% belonged to dominant NKG2C+ clonotypes in 5 to 7 donors.

Worth noting for this clonotype: What it binds is unknown.

The sequence was collected from a woman aged 50 to 65 in good health. The specimen sequenced was blood T cells: a sorted CD56 or NKG2C T cell subset, CD4+ or CD8+ T cells, or bulk PBMC T cells (not recorded which).

The CDR3 sequence is CASSLVGGRGGNEQFF. V usage is TRBV12-3 or TRBV12-4 and J usage is TRBJ2-1; TCRdb outputs TRBD1, but without DNA this stays unchecked. The CDR3 consists of 16 residues.